The clone carrying this T cell receptor (beta chain) was counted ten times or more. The data belong to a study of T cell repertoires in cytomegalovirus infection. TCRdb reanalysed the reads using MiXCR and keeps one entry per CDR3 protein. The sample includes about 300,000 distinct CDR3 sequences, 8% to 10% of them seen just once. V lost 6 bases and J lost 4, with 13 bases in between. The V gene's germline CDR1 is DFQATT and CDR2 SNEGSKA (reference sequence). The CDR3 spans 13 residues. This clonotype originated in a human donor in good health (CMV status not recorded). Some clones in this sample may be carry-over from other donors' samples. Sequencing input: PBMCs. This chain uses TRBV20-1 with TRBJ1-3; D remains unclear. The CDR3 DNA sequence: TGCAGTGCCCCCGAACTGAGCGGAAACACCATATATTTT. It translates to CSAPELSGNTIYF.